The rows below give T cell receptor beta chains drawn from one sample of a study of radiotherapy plus CTLA-4 blockade in lung cancer. The table came from immunoSEQ multiplex PCR; TCRdb's copy has only in-frame clones and leaves some out. The sample yields 13,000 to 15,000 clones, 72% seen once. The sequencing used peripheral blood, collected from a patient treated with radiotherapy plus ipilimumab. The receptors derive from a human donor with non-small cell lung cancer whose response to radiotherapy plus ipilimumab could not be evaluated. Both conserved end residues are part of each CDR3. The D gene is left open where the match is weak. Rows give clone size only sometimes, using once, few, many, or a class for an expanded clone.

v_gene	abundance	j_gene	d_gene	CDR3aa	CDR3nt
TRBV29-1	NA	TRBJ2-1	TRBD1	CSVEGTGRSYNEQFF	TGCAGCGTTGAAGGGACAGGGAGATCCTACAATGAGCAGTTCTTC
TRBV19	few	TRBJ1-1	NA	CASQGRQSYEAFF	TGTGCCAGTCAGGGGAGACAGTCATACGAAGCTTTCTTT
TRBV7-6	NA	TRBJ1-2	NA	CASSLGGEIDYGYTF	TGTGCCAGCAGCTTAGGGGGGGAAATCGACTATGGCTACACCTTC
TRBV7-2	NA	TRBJ2-7	TRBD2	CASSSGTTLYEQYF	TGTGCCAGCAGTTCCGGGACTACACTCTACGAGCAGTACTTC
TRBV4-1	NA	TRBJ2-1	TRBD2	CASSQSLAGGLREQFF	TGCGCCAGCAGCCAGTCCCTAGCGGGGGGGTTGCGGGAGCAGTTCTTC
TRBV19	NA	TRBJ1-1	TRBD1	CASSAHTSGTGNTEAFF	TGTGCCAGTAGTGCACACACCTCCGGGACAGGGAACACTGAAGCTTTCTTT
TRBV28	once	TRBJ2-2	NA	CAIPDSTTGELFF	TGTGCCATCCCCGACAGTACCACCGGGGAGCTGTTTTTT
TRBV5-6	medium-sized	TRBJ2-3	TRBD2	CASSLGTSVRDTQYF	TGTGCCAGCAGCTTGGGGACTAGCGTCAGAGATACGCAGTATTTT
TRBV19	NA	TRBJ1-2	TRBD1	CASRAQGQGAGYGYTF	TGTGCCAGTAGGGCCCAGGGACAGGGGGCGGGGTATGGCTACACCTTC
TRBV5-6	NA	TRBJ1-6	TRBD1	CASSLEWTGSYNSPLHF	TGTGCCAGCAGCTTGGAATGGACAGGGTCCTATAATTCACCCCTCCACTTT
TRBV11-2	NA	TRBJ2-2	NA	CASSLFGVRNTGELFF	TGTGCCAGCAGCTTATTCGGGGTGAGAAACACCGGGGAGCTGTTTTTT
TRBV11-2	NA	TRBJ2-7	TRBD1	CASRPSTGDIDEQYF	TGTGCCAGCAGACCCTCGACAGGGGATATCGACGAGCAGTACTTC
TRBV18	NA	TRBJ1-5	TRBD1	CASSPQGQGLNQPQHF	TGTGCCAGCTCACCACAAGGACAGGGGCTAAATCAGCCCCAGCATTTT
TRBV7-2	NA	TRBJ2-5	TRBD2	CASSLDHSGEKTQYF	TGTGCCAGCAGCTTAGACCATAGCGGGGAAAAGACCCAGTACTTC
TRBV7-8	NA	TRBJ1-1	NA	CASSSRTVMNTEAFF	TGTGCCAGCAGCTCGCGGACAGTGATGAACACTGAAGCTTTCTTT
TRBV7-9	NA	TRBJ2-2	TRBD1	CASSGDRALDGELFF	TGTGCCAGCAGCGGGGACAGGGCCTTAGACGGGGAGCTGTTTTTT
TRBV6-1	NA	TRBJ2-6	NA	CASRRGGGANVLTF	TGTGCCAGCAGGAGGGGGGGTGGGGCCAACGTCCTGACTTTC
TRBV9	NA	TRBJ2-3	TRBD1	CASSSPRGTGGVDTQYF	TGTGCCAGCAGCTCCCCTCGGGGGACAGGGGGCGTAGATACGCAGTATTTT
TRBV27	NA	TRBJ2-7	TRBD2	CASSSPGLALSEQYF	TGTGCCAGCAGTTCTCCGGGACTAGCTCTTAGCGAGCAGTACTTC
TRBV19	NA	TRBJ2-3	NA	CASSDRLLTDTQYF	TGTGCCAGTTCAGACAGGTTGCTCACAGATACGCAGTATTTT
TRBV19	once	TRBJ1-5	NA	CASSMMRDRYSNQPQHF	TGTGCCAGTAGTATGATGCGGGATCGGTATAGCAATCAGCCCCAGCATTTT
TRBV19	NA	TRBJ2-5	NA	CASSIGGGQTQYF	TGTGCCAGTAGTATAGGTGGAGGACAGACCCAGTACTTC
TRBV9	few	TRBJ1-1	NA	CASSVSENFNTEAFF	TGTGCCAGCAGCGTGAGTGAGAATTTCAACACTGAAGCTTTCTTT
TRBV19	NA	TRBJ2-5	TRBD2	CATPLPTSGEETQYF	TGTGCCACCCCCCTCCCGACTAGCGGGGAGGAGACCCAGTACTTC